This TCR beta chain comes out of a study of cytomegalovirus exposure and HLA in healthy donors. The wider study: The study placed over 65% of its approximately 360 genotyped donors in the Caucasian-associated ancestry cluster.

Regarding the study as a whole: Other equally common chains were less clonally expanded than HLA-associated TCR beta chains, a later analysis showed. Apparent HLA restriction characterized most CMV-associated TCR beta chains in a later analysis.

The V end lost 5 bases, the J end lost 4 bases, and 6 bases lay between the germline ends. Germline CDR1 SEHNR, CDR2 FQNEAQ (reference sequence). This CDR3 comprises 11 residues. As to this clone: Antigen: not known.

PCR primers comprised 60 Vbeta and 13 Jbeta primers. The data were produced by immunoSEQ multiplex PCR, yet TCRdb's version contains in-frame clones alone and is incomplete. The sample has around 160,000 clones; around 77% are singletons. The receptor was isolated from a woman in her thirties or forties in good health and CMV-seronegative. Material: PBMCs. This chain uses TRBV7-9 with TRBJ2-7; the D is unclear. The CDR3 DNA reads TGTGCCAGCAGCCGAGAGTACGAGCAGTACTTC. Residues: CASSREYEQYF.